This TCR beta chain was observed in a study of blood T cell repertoires in COVID-19. Across the study: Samples came from the United States, Italy and Spain, spanning acute and convalescent COVID-19. PBMCs, B-cell-depleted T cells, or T cells provided the cDNA or gDNA that made up the material.

The germline gives CDR1 GTSNPN, CDR2 SVGIG (reference sequence). The CDR3 runs to 13 residues. V shed 6 bases and J shed 0 bases, with 9 bases lying between them. Methods used by the authors: Scientists estimated how many nucleated cells there were by amplifying reference gene primers. Libraries were prepared by immunoSEQ multiplex PCR; TCRdb keeps only in-frame clonotypes and omits some of them. D and trimming were read from the DNA, whereas the V and J calls and clone size are those reported in that table. Of about 120,000 clones listed, 75% to 85% were seen once; the top ten hold about 4%. The receptor was derived from a woman of 80 years or more with acute or convalescent COVID-19. Sequences were obtained from peripheral blood. The rearrangement links TRBV30 to TRBJ1-3; the D gene is possibly TRBD1 (5 bases). The CDR3 reads CACPRDSGNTIYF. The CDR3 DNA follows: TGTGCCTGTCCCAGGGACTCTGGAAACACCATATATTTT. The whole variable domain, filled in from reference TRBV30 and TRBJ1-3, reads SQTIHQWPATLVQPVGSPLSLECTVEGTSNPNLYWYRQAAGRGLQLLFYSVGIGQISSEVPQNLSASRPQDRQFILSSKKLLLSDSGFYLCACPRDSGNTIYFGEGSWLTVV.